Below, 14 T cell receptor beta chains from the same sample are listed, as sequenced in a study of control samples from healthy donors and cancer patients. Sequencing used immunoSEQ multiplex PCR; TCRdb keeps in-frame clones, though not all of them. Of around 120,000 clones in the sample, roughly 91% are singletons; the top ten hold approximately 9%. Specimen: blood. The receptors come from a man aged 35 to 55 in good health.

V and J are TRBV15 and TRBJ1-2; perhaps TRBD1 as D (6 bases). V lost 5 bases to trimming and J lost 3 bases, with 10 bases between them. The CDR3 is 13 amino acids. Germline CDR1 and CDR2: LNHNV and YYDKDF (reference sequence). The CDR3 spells CATSFSGDYGYTF. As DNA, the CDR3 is TGTGCCACCAGCTTCTCAGGGGACTATGGCTACACCTTC.

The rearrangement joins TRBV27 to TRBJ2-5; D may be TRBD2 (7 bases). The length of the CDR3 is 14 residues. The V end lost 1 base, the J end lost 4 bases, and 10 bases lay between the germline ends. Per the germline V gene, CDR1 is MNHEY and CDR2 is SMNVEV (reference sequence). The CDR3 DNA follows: TGTGCCAGCAGTTTATGGGGAGGGGGAGAGACCCAGTACTTC. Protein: CASSLWGGGETQYF.

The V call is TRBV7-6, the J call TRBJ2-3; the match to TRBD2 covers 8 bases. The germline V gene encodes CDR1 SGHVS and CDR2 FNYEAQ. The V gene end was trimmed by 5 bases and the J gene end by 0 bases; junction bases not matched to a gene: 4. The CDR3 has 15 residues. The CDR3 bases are TGTGCCAGCAGCCAACTAGCGGTTAGCACAGATACGCAGTATTTT. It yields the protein CASSQLAVSTDTQYF.

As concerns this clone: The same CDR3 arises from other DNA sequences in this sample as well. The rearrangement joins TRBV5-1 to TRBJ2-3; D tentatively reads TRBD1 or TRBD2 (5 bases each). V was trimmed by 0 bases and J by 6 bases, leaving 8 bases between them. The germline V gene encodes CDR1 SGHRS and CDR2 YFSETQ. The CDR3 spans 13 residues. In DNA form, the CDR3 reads TGCGCCAGCAGCTTGGGAGGGGCCGATACGCAGTATTTT. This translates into CASSLGGADTQYF.

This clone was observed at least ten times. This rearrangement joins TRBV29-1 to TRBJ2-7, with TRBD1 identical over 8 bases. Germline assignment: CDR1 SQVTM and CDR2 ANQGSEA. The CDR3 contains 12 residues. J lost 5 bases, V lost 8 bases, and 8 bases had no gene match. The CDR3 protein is CSTRGQVDEQYF. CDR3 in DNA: TGCAGCACGAGGGGACAGGTTGACGAGCAGTACTTC.

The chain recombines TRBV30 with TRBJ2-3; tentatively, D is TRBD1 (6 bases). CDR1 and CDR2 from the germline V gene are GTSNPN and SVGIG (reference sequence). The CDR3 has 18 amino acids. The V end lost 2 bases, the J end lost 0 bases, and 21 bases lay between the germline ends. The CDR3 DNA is TGTGCCTGGAGTAACGTTACAGGGCTCCTTTTTAGCACAGATACGCAGTATTTT. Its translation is CAWSNVTGLLFSTDTQYF. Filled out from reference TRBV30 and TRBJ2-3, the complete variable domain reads SQTIHQWPATLVQPVGSPLSLECTVEGTSNPNLYWYRQAAGRGLQLLFYSVGIGQISSEVPQNLSASRPQDRQFILSSKKLLLSDSGFYLCAWSNVTGLLFSTDTQYFGPGTRLTVL.

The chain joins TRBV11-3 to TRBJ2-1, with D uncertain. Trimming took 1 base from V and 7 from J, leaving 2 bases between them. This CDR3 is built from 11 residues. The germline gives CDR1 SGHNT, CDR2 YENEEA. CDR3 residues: CASSLVNEQFF. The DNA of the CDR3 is TGTGCCAGCAGCTTAGTAAATGAGCAGTTCTTC.

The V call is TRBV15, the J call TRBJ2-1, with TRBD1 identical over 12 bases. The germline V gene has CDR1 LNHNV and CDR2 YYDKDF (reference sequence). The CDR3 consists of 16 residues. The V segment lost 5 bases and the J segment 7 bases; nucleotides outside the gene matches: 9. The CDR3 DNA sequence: TGTGCCACCAGCGGCCGACCGGGACAGGGGGCGAATGAGCAGTTCTTC. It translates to CATSGRPGQGANEQFF. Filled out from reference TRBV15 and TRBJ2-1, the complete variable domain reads DAMVIQNPRYQVTQFGKPVTLSCSQTLNHNVMYWYQQKSSQAPKLLFHYYDKDFNNEADTPDNFQSRRPNTSFCFLDIRSPGLGDTAMYLCATSGRPGQGANEQFFGPGTRLTVL.

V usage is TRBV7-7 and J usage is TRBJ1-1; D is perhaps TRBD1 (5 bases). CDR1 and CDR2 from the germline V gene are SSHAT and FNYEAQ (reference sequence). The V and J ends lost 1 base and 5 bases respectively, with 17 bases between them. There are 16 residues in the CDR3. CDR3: CASSLGRRGEATEAFF. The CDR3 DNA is TGTGCCAGCAGCTTAGGTCGGCGGGGCGAGGCGACTGAAGCTTTCTTT.

CDR3 coding DNA: TGCGCCAGCAGCCAAGTGTATTTGGGACAGGGAAAACTGTTTTTT. Protein sequence: CASSQVYLGQGKLFF. The gene calls are TRBV4-3 and TRBJ1-4, with TRBD1 identical over 9 bases. CDR1 and CDR2 from the germline V gene are LGHNA and YSLEER. After removal of 1 base from V and 10 bases from J, the junction contained 7 bases not matched to a gene. This CDR3 comprises 15 residues.

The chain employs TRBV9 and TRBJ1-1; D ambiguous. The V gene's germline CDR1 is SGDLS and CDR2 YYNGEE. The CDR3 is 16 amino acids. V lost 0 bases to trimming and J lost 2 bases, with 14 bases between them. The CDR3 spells CASSVDRELKNTEAFF. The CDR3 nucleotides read TGTGCCAGCAGCGTAGATAGAGAACTAAAAAACACTGAAGCTTTCTTT.

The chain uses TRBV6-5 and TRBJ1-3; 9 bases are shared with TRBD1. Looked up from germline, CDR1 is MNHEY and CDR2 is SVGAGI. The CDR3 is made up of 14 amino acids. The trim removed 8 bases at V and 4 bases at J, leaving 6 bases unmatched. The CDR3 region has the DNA TGTGCCAGCCAGGGACAGGGACGAGGAAACACCATATATTTT. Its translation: CASQGQGRGNTIYF.

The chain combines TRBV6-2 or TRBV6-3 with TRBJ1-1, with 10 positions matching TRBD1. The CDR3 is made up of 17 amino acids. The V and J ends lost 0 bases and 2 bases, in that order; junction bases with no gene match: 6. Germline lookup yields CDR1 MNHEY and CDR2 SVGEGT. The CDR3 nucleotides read TGTGCCAGCAGTTACTCGAGACAGGGGGCAGGAAACACTGAAGCTTTCTTT. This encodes CASSYSRQGAGNTEAFF.

The CDR3 DNA reads TGTGCCAGCAGTCAACAGGGAAAGCAGCCCCAGCATTTT. It codes for CASSQQGKQPQHF. The chain is built from TRBV2 and TRBJ1-5; a possible D gene is TRBD1 (6 bases). The V end was cut by 5 bases, the J end by 7 bases, with 12 bases between. The length of the CDR3 is 13 residues. CDR1 and CDR2 (germline): SNHLY, FYNNEI. Full variable domain (outside the CDR3, taken from reference TRBV2 and TRBJ1-5): EPEVTQTPSHQVTQMGQEVILRCVPISNHLYFYWYRQILGQKVEFLVSFYNNEISEKSEIFDDQFSVERPDGSNFTLKIRSTKLEDSAMYFCASSQQGKQPQHFGDGTRLSIL.